A single sample gave rise to the 19 T cell receptor beta chains below, sequenced in a study of T cell responses to AZD1222 COVID-19 vaccine. Assay: immunoSEQ multiplex PCR; the TCRdb copy retains only in-frame clones and omits some. The profile shows approximately 110,000 clones, about 88% of them singletons. The source was peripheral blood, collected on day 0 of AZD1222 vaccination. Receptor source: an adult in good health.

This clone has just one count. This sequence joins TRBV2 and TRBJ2-2; possibly TRBD2 for D (5 bases). This CDR3 spans 14 amino acids. CDR1 SNHLY and CDR2 FYNNEI come from the germline V gene. The ends were cut back, 7 bases at V and 5 bases at J, with 14 bases in the middle. CDR3 nucleotides: TGTGCCAGCACAGAGGGCTTGGGGACCGGGGAGCTGTTTTTT. Protein: CASTEGLGTGELFF.

The chain has TRBV7-9 and TRBJ2-5, with 10 bases identical to TRBD2. Germline assignment: CDR1 SEHNR and CDR2 FQNEAQ (reference sequence). The V and J ends lost 6 bases and 4 bases, in that order; junction bases with no gene match: 11. This CDR3 is 16 amino acids long. The CDR3 nucleotides are TGTGCCAGCAGTAAAGGCCTAGCGGGAGTGGTAGAGACCCAGTACTTC. Amino acids: CASSKGLAGVVETQYF.

The rearrangement uses TRBV11-2 and TRBJ2-3; maybe TRBD2 (5 bases). The V gene's germline CDR1 is SGHAT and CDR2 FQNNGV. The CDR3 covers 14 residues. Trimming left V 5 bases short and J 5 bases short, with 14 bases between. The CDR3 DNA reads as TGTGCCAGCAGCCGAATTGGACTCGGAGATACGCAGTATTTT. Amino acids: CASSRIGLGDTQYF.

The chain employs TRBV7-6 and TRBJ1-2; possibly TRBD1 for D (5 bases). Germline values: CDR1 SGHVS, CDR2 FNYEAQ. This CDR3 is 17 amino acids long. Trimming took off 1 base at V and 0 bases at J, with 15 bases between the two ends. CDR3 amino acids: CASSLDGRDQANYGYTF. CDR3 nucleotide sequence: TGTGCCAGCAGCTTAGATGGCAGGGACCAAGCTAACTATGGCTACACCTTC.

CDR3 amino acids: CASGGYTGELFF. The CDR3 DNA reads as TGTGCCAGCGGGGGGTACACCGGGGAGCTGTTTTTT. The rearrangement joins TRBV18 to TRBJ2-2, with D tentatively TRBD2 (6 bases). Germline assignment: CDR1 KGHSH and CDR2 LQKENI. The CDR3 has 12 residues. V was clipped by 8 bases and J by 3 bases, with 7 bases between them.

This chain joins TRBV10-3 and TRBJ1-1; 9 bases fit TRBD1. This CDR3 comprises 15 residues. The V segment lost 6 bases and the J segment 1 base; nucleotides outside the gene matches: 6. From germline, CDR1 is ENHRY and CDR2 SYGVKD. The CDR3 loop is CAIRAPGQGNTEAFF. As DNA, the CDR3 is TGTGCCATCAGGGCACCGGGACAGGGGAACACTGAAGCTTTCTTT.

The genes are TRBV7-3 and TRBJ2-1, with 11 bases that match TRBD1. The ends lost 4 bases at V and 4 bases at J; junction bases unmatched: 9. The CDR3 runs to 17 residues. Germline V gene sequence: CDR1 SGHTA, CDR2 FQGTGA. DNA of the CDR3: TGTGCCAGCAGCTCTGGACAGGGGGCTAACGGATACAATGAGCAGTTCTTC. Residues: CASSSGQGANGYNEQFF.

This chain joins TRBV7-3 and TRBJ2-2; TRBD1 might be the D (6 bases). The CDR3 extends over 14 amino acids. CDR1 and CDR2 from the germline V gene are SGHTA and FQGTGA. V shed 2 bases and J shed 5 bases, with 9 bases lying between them. CDR3 sequence (DNA): TGTGCCAGCAGCTTATCAGGGGTTACCGGGGAGCTGTTTTTT. Amino acid sequence: CASSLSGVTGELFF.

V and J are TRBV11-2 and TRBJ1-3; D possibly corresponds to TRBD1 (5 bases). The CDR3 totals 18 residues. Trimming shortened V by 0 bases and J by 2 bases, and 17 bases separated the two germline ends. The germline gives CDR1 SGHAT, CDR2 FQNNGV. The CDR3 nucleotides read TGTGCCAGCAGCTTAGAAAGAGGCCGGGGGACGGCTGGAAACACCATATATTTT. Translated: CASSLERGRGTAGNTIYF.

The chain carries TRBV6-2 or TRBV6-3 and TRBJ1-2; D perhaps matches TRBD1 (5 bases). CDR3 length: 13 residues. The germline gives CDR1 MNHEY, CDR2 SVGEGT. V lost 4 bases and J 5 bases, leaving 11 bases between the germline ends. CDR3 in DNA: TGTGCCAGCAGTTCGTCCGACAGATATGGCTACACCTTC. Protein sequence: CASSSSDRYGYTF.

The chain employs TRBV7-9 and TRBJ2-7; D might be TRBD1 (5 bases). This CDR3 is built from 13 residues. V lost 5 bases, J lost 3 bases, and 11 bases lay in between. CDR1 is SEHNR and CDR2 is FQNEAQ in the germline V gene (reference sequence). The CDR3 region is CASSLSDSYEQYF. DNA of the CDR3: TGTGCCAGCAGCCTGAGTGACAGCTACGAGCAGTACTTC.

The chain combines TRBV10-2 with TRBJ2-5, with D uncertain. Germline assignment: CDR1 WSHSY and CDR2 SAAADI. The V and J ends lost 7 bases and 1 base respectively, with 13 bases between them. The CDR3 contains 14 residues. CDR3: CASTGPGPQETQYF. As DNA, the CDR3 is TGCGCCAGCACCGGGCCCGGCCCCCAAGAGACCCAGTACTTC.

V usage is TRBV5-8 and J usage is TRBJ1-5; D is unclear. V was trimmed by 0 bases and J by 7 bases, leaving 8 bases between them. Germline CDR1 and CDR2: SGHTS and YDEGEE. CDR3 length: 13 amino acids. The CDR3 DNA reads TGTGCCAGCAGCTTGGACCCGGAACAGCCCCAGCATTTT. Protein: CASSLDPEQPQHF.

For the CDR3, the DNA is TGTGCCAGTAGTGAGGGGGGGCGGAGGGAGCAGTACTTC. It codes for CASSEGGRREQYF. The chain carries TRBV19 and TRBJ2-7; D may be TRBD2 (7 bases). From germline, CDR1 is LNHDA and CDR2 SQIVND (reference sequence). Trimming pared 5 bases from V and 7 bases from J, leaving 15 bases between. This CDR3 has 13 residues.

This sequence joins TRBV5-4 and TRBJ1-2; D gene ambiguous. V lost 4 bases to trimming and J lost 8 bases, with 12 bases between them. CDR3 length: 12 amino acids. Germline assignment: CDR1 SGHNT and CDR2 YYREEE (reference sequence). This CDR3 reads CASSQSPTGYTF. The CDR3 coding sequence is TGTGCCAGCAGCCAGAGCCCGACGGGCTACACCTTC.

This chain connects TRBV15 to TRBJ2-1, with TRBD2 identical over 9 bases. Germline V gene sequence: CDR1 LNHNV, CDR2 YYDKDF (reference sequence). The CDR3 runs to 19 residues. The V gene end was trimmed by 3 bases and the J gene end by 9 bases; junction bases not matched to a gene: 21. CDR3 sequence reads: CATSSTGTSAGGWVSEQFF. The CDR3 nucleotides are TGTGCCACCAGCAGTACCGGGACTTCGGCGGGAGGGTGGGTCTCTGAGCAGTTCTTC. The whole variable domain, remainder taken from reference TRBV15 and TRBJ2-1, is DAMVIQNPRYQVTQFGKPVTLSCSQTLNHNVMYWYQQKSSQAPKLLFHYYDKDFNNEADTPDNFQSRRPNTSFCFLDIRSPGLGDTAMYLCATSSTGTSAGGWVSEQFFGPGTRLTVL.

The chain joins TRBV7-9 to TRBJ1-6, with D perhaps matching TRBD1 (5 bases). The V end was cut by 4 bases, the J end by 6 bases, with 10 bases between. The CDR3 consists of 14 residues. CDR1 and CDR2 (germline): SEHNR, FQNEAQ (reference sequence). This chain's CDR3 is CASSSQGSNSPLHF. The CDR3 DNA reads TGTGCCAGCAGCTCCCAGGGAAGTAATTCACCCCTCCACTTT.

The rearrangement uses TRBV3-1 (or the pseudogene TRBV3-2) and TRBJ1-1; weak D call: TRBD1 (6 bases). The V end lost 3 bases, the J end lost 4 bases, and 15 bases lay between the germline ends. The CDR3 is 15 amino acids. Germline V CDR1 and CDR2: LGHDT, YNNKEL (reference sequence). In DNA, the CDR3 is TGTGCCAGCAGCCAGGACAGAACTTGGGCCACTGAAGCTTTCTTT. This encodes CASSQDRTWATEAFF.

The V gene is TRBV19, the J gene TRBJ2-1, with 9 bases matching TRBD2. The CDR3 runs 15 residues. Trimming took 4 bases from V and 7 from J; bases not matched to a gene: 8. Germline CDR1 and CDR2: LNHDA and SQIVND (reference sequence). Here the CDR3 reads CASSRAGTSLNEQFF. The CDR3 nucleotides read TGTGCCAGTAGTAGGGCCGGGACTAGCTTGAATGAGCAGTTCTTC.